These 7 T cell receptor beta chains were sequenced from one sample in a study of shared clonotypes between healthy human individuals. The naive CD8 fraction comprised CD45RO-negative cells positively selected for CCR7 and excluded terminally differentiated effector memory CD45RA+ cells. The table came from immunoSEQ multiplex PCR; TCRdb's copy has only in-frame clones and leaves some out. The sample yields approximately 2,000,000 clones, just under 95% seen once. The material sequenced was naive CD8+ T cells from PBMCs. All receptors come from a young man in good health. Some clones in this sample may be carry-over from other donors' samples.

Concerning this clone: In the same sample, other DNA sequences code for this CDR3. This rearrangement joins TRBV27 to TRBJ2-7; 11 positions match TRBD2. The germline CDR1 and CDR2 sequences are MNHEY and SMNVEV (reference sequence). The J segment lost 3 bases and the V segment lost 6 bases, leaving 7 bases of the junction unmatched. There are 15 residues in the CDR3. The DNA of the CDR3 is TGTGCCAGCAGCCTAACTAGCGGGAGCTTCTACGAGCAGTACTTC. Amino acid sequence: CASSLTSGSFYEQYF.

This rearrangement joins TRBV5-1 to TRBJ1-1; D might be TRBD1 (5 bases). V dropped 7 bases and J dropped 4 bases, with 11 bases sitting between them. CDR1 and CDR2 (germline): SGHRS, YFSETQ. The CDR3 has 12 residues. CDR3 nucleotides: TGCGCCAGCGGGGTCGGGGGCACTGAAGCTTTCTTT. This sequence encodes CASGVGGTEAFF.

This chain links TRBV11-2 with TRBJ2-3, with D uncertain. Germline V gene sequence: CDR1 SGHAT, CDR2 FQNNGV. The V end lost 4 bases, the J end lost 5 bases, and 25 bases lay between the germline ends. The CDR3 has 18 amino acids. CDR3 sequence reads: CASSSKTAANRAGDTQYF. In nucleotides, the CDR3 is TGTGCCAGCAGCTCAAAGACCGCAGCGAATAGGGCTGGAGATACGCAGTATTTT.

V gene TRBV29-1 combines with J gene TRBJ2-7; 10 bases fit TRBD1. Unmatched junction bases numbered 8, after V lost 5 bases and J lost 7 bases. Germline-derived CDR1 and CDR2 are SQVTM and ANQGSEA. This CDR3 region has 13 residues. The CDR3 reads CSVTGTGAQEQYF. CDR3 sequence (DNA): TGCAGCGTTACCGGGACAGGGGCGCAGGAGCAGTACTTC.

This chain links TRBV7-2 with TRBJ2-3; 9 nucleotides agree with TRBD1. J gave up 6 bases and V 4 bases, and 8 bases lay outside the gene matches. The CDR3 contains 15 residues. Germline loops: CDR1 SGHTA, CDR2 FQGNSA. The CDR3 region is CASSSRTGVVDTQYF. The CDR3 nucleotides are TGTGCCAGCAGCTCCAGGACAGGGGTGGTGGATACGCAGTATTTT.

The CDR3 coding sequence is TGTGCCAGCAGCGGTAGCGGGAGGCTTCCCAACGAGCAGTACTTC. This codes for CASSGSGRLPNEQYF. The rearrangement links TRBV5-4 to TRBJ2-7; the match to TRBD2 covers 10 bases. The ends lost 4 bases at V and 5 bases at J; junction bases unmatched: 9. The CDR3 contains 15 residues. CDR1 is SGHNT, CDR2 YYREEE, per germline (reference sequence).

The rearrangement joins TRBV5-6 to TRBJ1-1; unclear D gene. Trimming stripped 2 bases from V and 1 base from J, with 12 bases between. CDR3 size: 15 residues. The germline V gene encodes CDR1 SGHDT and CDR2 YYEEEE. CDR3 DNA: TGTGCCAGCAGCTTACTTAATATTAGGAACACTGAAGCTTTCTTT. This codes for CASSLLNIRNTEAFF.